These T cell receptor beta chains were read from a single sample in a study of blood T cell repertoires in COVID-19. Using immunoSEQ multiplex PCR, the repertoire was profiled, and TCRdb retains in-frame clones only, with some absent. The sample yields around 170,000 clones, 70% to 90% seen once. Source material: peripheral blood. The receptors originated from a woman aged 25 to 39 with acute or convalescent COVID-19. Each CDR3 is given with its conserved first and last residue. The D gene is left open where the match is weak. Expanded clones are given a class, and other clones once, few, many or no size at all.

clone_size: .
j_call: TRBJ1-4
v_call: TRBV28
d_call: .
cdr3_aa: CATHRVNEKLFF
cdr3_nt: TGTGCCACCCACAGGGTAAATGAAAAACTGTTTTTT

clone_size: .
j_call: TRBJ2-7
v_call: TRBV27
d_call: .
cdr3_aa: CASSAPGYPPYEQYF
cdr3_nt: TGTGCCAGCAGTGCCCCGGGGTACCCTCCTTACGAGCAGTACTTC

clone_size: .
j_call: TRBJ2-7
v_call: TRBV6-5
d_call: TRBD2
cdr3_aa: CASSTGTSFGVQYF
cdr3_nt: TGTGCCAGCAGTACCGGGACTAGCTTCGGCGTGCAGTACTTC

clone_size: many
j_call: TRBJ1-2
v_call: TRBV28
d_call: .
cdr3_aa: CASSLFGDGYTF
cdr3_nt: TGTGCCAGCAGTTTATTCGGAGATGGCTACACCTTC

clone_size: .
j_call: TRBJ1-3
v_call: TRBV20-1
d_call: TRBD1
cdr3_aa: CSFSRGDTIYF
cdr3_nt: TGCAGTTTCTCCAGGGGGGACACCATATATTTT

clone_size: .
j_call: TRBJ2-7
v_call: TRBV27
d_call: TRBD2
cdr3_aa: CASSPGLAAGEQYF
cdr3_nt: TGTGCCAGCAGTCCGGGACTAGCGGCAGGGGAGCAGTACTTC

clone_size: .
j_call: TRBJ1-2
v_call: TRBV12-3/TRBV12-4
d_call: .
cdr3_aa: CASSVRLDNGYTF
cdr3_nt: TGTGCCAGCAGTGTTCGACTGGACAATGGCTACACCTTC

clone_size: .
j_call: TRBJ2-1
v_call: TRBV11-3
d_call: .
cdr3_aa: CASSLVGSGSLFF
cdr3_nt: .

clone_size: .
j_call: TRBJ2-5
v_call: TRBV7-2
d_call: .
cdr3_aa: CASSFQGRQETQYF
cdr3_nt: TGTGCCAGCAGCTTCCAGGGGCGGCAAGAGACCCAGTACTTC

clone_size: .
j_call: TRBJ1-1
v_call: TRBV2
d_call: TRBD1
cdr3_aa: CASHRGQRTEAFF
cdr3_nt: TGTGCCAGTCACAGGGGACAGCGCACTGAAGCTTTCTTT

clone_size: .
j_call: TRBJ2-1
v_call: TRBV29-1
d_call: TRBD2
cdr3_aa: CSTRTSGSLWVEQFF
cdr3_nt: TGCAGCACACGGACTAGCGGGAGTTTGTGGGTTGAGCAGTTCTTC

clone_size: once
j_call: TRBJ2-1
v_call: TRBV10-3
d_call: .
cdr3_aa: CAISEAAGPDNEQFF
cdr3_nt: TGTGCCATCAGTGAAGCGGCGGGACCAGACAATGAGCAGTTCTTC

clone_size: .
j_call: TRBJ2-7
v_call: TRBV29-1
d_call: .
cdr3_aa: CSVTAPGEQYF
cdr3_nt: TGCAGCGTAACCGCCCCGGGGGAGCAGTACTTC

clone_size: .
j_call: TRBJ1-3
v_call: TRBV7-9
d_call: TRBD1
cdr3_aa: CASSSIQGFAGNTIYF
cdr3_nt: TGTGCCAGCAGCTCGATACAGGGGTTCGCTGGAAACACCATATATTTT

clone_size: .
j_call: TRBJ1-2
v_call: TRBV19
d_call: TRBD1
cdr3_aa: CASNRQTGGAGYGYTF
cdr3_nt: TGTGCCAGTAACCGACAGACAGGGGGCGCAGGCTATGGCTACACCTTC

clone_size: .
j_call: TRBJ1-4
v_call: TRBV19
d_call: .
cdr3_aa: CASSFGGEKLFF
cdr3_nt: TGTGCCAGTAGTTTCGGGGGTGAAAAACTGTTTTTT

clone_size: .
j_call: TRBJ1-1
v_call: TRBV7-9
d_call: TRBD1
cdr3_aa: CASSVRGPDTEAFF
cdr3_nt: TGTGCCAGCAGCGTAAGGGGGCCGGACACTGAAGCTTTCTTT